This record looks at one TCR beta chain sequence and its context. Generated by immunoSEQ multiplex PCR, the TCRdb table keeps only in-frame clones and is missing some. The sample includes 8,900 or so clones, roughly 90% of them seen just once. This sample was included in a study of sequential checkpoint blockade in melanoma. For the study at large: Randomization was 1:1 between first-line nivolumab→ipilimumab and ipilimumab→nivolumab. Maintenance nivolumab came after either treatment sequence.

The treatment: randomized to nivolumab then ipilimumab (arm A) or the reverse (arm B). No patient had prior DNA-damaging chemotherapy. PBMC sorting kept live CD3+CD8+ cells without CD19 or CD56. The J segment lost 4 bases and the V segment lost 5 bases, leaving 4 bases of the junction unmatched. Germline lookup yields CDR1 LNHDA and CDR2 SQIVND (reference sequence). This CDR3 contains 13 residues. The V call is TRBV19, the J call TRBJ1-1; TRBD1 matches 7 bases. Specimen: CD8+ T cells sorted from blood (inferred from file names), collected from a patient given nivolumab and ipilimumab in sequence. The sequence was collected from a human donor with melanoma. The CDR3 reads CASSLTGFTEAFF. CDR3 nucleotide sequence: TGTGCCAGTAGTTTGACAGGGTTCACTGAAGCTTTCTTT.